This entry is about one TCR beta chain. Its target is not known. A much larger clone differs from this one at a single base, so this may be a read error. This sample was included in a study of regulatory T cells in long-lasting Graves disease. Points from the study as a whole: Segments TRBV28, TRBJ1-2 and TRBJ2-5 showed preferential usage in persistent disease.

Per the germline V gene, CDR1 is GTSNPN and CDR2 is SVGIG (reference sequence). The V end was cut by 3 bases, the J end by 0 bases, with 11 bases between. The CDR3 covers 14 residues. As to time point: newly diagnosed GD, antithyroid drugs for less than 3 months. After RNA was extracted from PBMCs, the TCR library was made from it. Sequencing libraries for TCR beta were prepared with iRepertoire HTBI primers and Arm-PCR of CDR3 regions. TCRdb analysed the multiplex PCR reads with MiXCR anew, one entry per CDR3 protein. The table has about 210,000 distinct CDR3 sequences, roughly 20% seen once. The same sample was also studied in work on T cells in Graves' hyperthyroidism and ophthalmopathy. According to that study: Those patients with uncontrolled infection, other autoimmune disease, pregnancy or lactation were excluded. For the diagnoses, clinical symptoms, serum thyroxine and TRAb, thyroid ultrasound and orbital computed tomography were used. Among clonotypes expanded in thyroid above 0.001, most were also found in blood.

This chain uses TRBV30 with TRBJ1-2, with TRBD1 as a possible D gene (5 bases). The sequence came from a woman in her twenties or thirties with Graves disease. This material consisted of peripheral blood mononuclear cells (PBMCs), taken at new diagnosis, from a patient treated with antithyroid drugs. CDR3 bases: TGTGCCTGGAGGCCACCACAGGCTAACTATGGCTACACCTTC. Its translation: CAWRPPQANYGYTF.